Following are 12 T cell receptor beta chains from one sample sequenced in a study of CD8 T cells in ankylosing spondylitis (dated by TCRdb to about 2017). The library was prepared using 5' RACE. Sequencing used an Illumina HiSeq 2500. TCRdb handled the public reads itself, with Q25 trimming in fastp and clone calling in MiXCR, and kept productive beta chains. All rows with the same CDR3 protein become a single entry with the most common DNA and genes. This sample holds roughly 180,000 distinct CDR3 sequences; 9.5% to 10% were observed only once. Over 12% of the sample comes from the top ten. The specimen was blood, either unsorted or a sorted T cell fraction (not recorded which). These receptors originate from a female donor with ankylosing spondylitis or in good health (not recorded which).

This clonotype was recorded at least ten times. The CDR3 DNA reads TGTGCCAGCAGTTCGGTTGGAGGCACTGAAGCTTTCTTT. It specifies CASSSVGGTEAFF. The rearrangement uses TRBV6-6 and TRBJ1-1; the D is unclear. Germline CDR1 and CDR2: MNHNY and SVGAGI (reference sequence). V lost 4 bases, J lost 4 bases, and 10 bases lay in between. CDR3 length: 13 residues.

For this clonotype: No conserved phenylalanine or tryptophan ends this CDR3, so it is likely a read error. It is unclear where the CDR3 begins or ends on the DNA, so no DNA is shown, and the CDR3 is as TCRdb lists it. The V gene is TRBV5-8, the J gene TRBJ2-1; the table assigns TRBD2, which was not confirmed against the DNA. Germline loops: CDR1 SGHTS, CDR2 YDEGEE. The length of the CDR3 is 16 amino acids, counting both ends. The CDR3 loop is CASSPGTSGISRFPFS.

Many counts were recorded for this clonotype. The chain recombines TRBV13 with TRBJ2-7; 10 nucleotides match TRBD2. CDR3 length equals 17 residues. The J segment lost 2 bases and the V segment lost 7 bases, leaving 14 bases of the junction unmatched. Germline CDR1 and CDR2: PRHDT and FYEKMQ (reference sequence). The CDR3 DNA reads TGTGCCAGCAACCGTGGGCTAGCGGGAGTGTCGACCTACGAGCAGTACTTC. Encoded protein: CASNRGLAGVSTYEQYF.

V and J are TRBV18 and TRBJ2-3; TRBD2 matches 11 bases. The V segment lost 2 bases and the J segment 3 bases; nucleotides outside the gene matches: 4. Germline V lookup: CDR1 KGHSH, CDR2 LQKENI. The CDR3 is made up of 16 amino acids. The CDR3 bases are TGTGCCAGCTCACCAATGCTAGCGGGAGGAACAGATACGCAGTATTTT. This codes for CASSPMLAGGTDTQYF.

This clonotype has just a few counts. This chain's CDR3 is CASSRGRESQYF. In DNA, the CDR3 is TGTGCCAGCAGCCGGGGAAGGGAATCTCAGTACTTC. The genes are TRBV7-6 and TRBJ2-5; perhaps TRBD2 as D (5 bases). This CDR3 spans 12 amino acids. Germline loops: CDR1 SGHVS, CDR2 FNYEAQ. V was clipped by 5 bases and J by 11 bases, with 15 bases between them.

The table lists this clonotype with a few counts. CDR3 sequence reads: CASSQNYEQYF. The CDR3 nucleotides are TGCGCCAGCAGCCAAAACTACGAGCAGTACTTC. The chain employs TRBV10-1 and TRBJ2-7; D call uncertain. The CDR3 spans 11 residues. The ends were cut back, 6 bases at V and 3 bases at J, with 6 bases in the middle. Germline CDR1 WNHNN, CDR2 SYGVQD (reference sequence).

The rearrangement uses TRBV30 and TRBJ1-6; D gene unclear. This CDR3 region has 13 residues. With 2 bases removed from V and 8 bases from J, the gap between germline ends came to 10 bases. Germline CDR1 and CDR2: GTSNPN and SVGIG (reference sequence). CDR3: CAWSLTEHSPLHF. In DNA form, the CDR3 reads TGTGCCTGGAGTCTCACGGAACATTCACCCCTCCACTTT.

This clonotype was observed at least ten times. The CDR3 protein is CSARPGTSGNIEQFF. The CDR3 region has the DNA TGCAGTGCTAGACCCGGGACTAGCGGGAATATAGAGCAGTTCTTC. The chain employs TRBV20-1 and TRBJ2-1, with 13 bases lining up with TRBD2. This CDR3 is built from 15 residues. The trim removed 2 bases at V and 10 bases at J, leaving 8 bases unmatched. Germline assignment: CDR1 DFQATT and CDR2 SNEGSKA (reference sequence).

This clonotype was seen ten or more times. This chain uses TRBV7-2 with TRBJ2-7; D is ambiguous. CDR3 length equals 15 residues. Germline-derived CDR1 and CDR2 are SGHTA and FQGNSA. With 1 base removed from V and 2 bases from J, the gap between germline ends came to 12 bases. The CDR3 loop is CASSLESLLAYEQYF. The CDR3 bases are TGTGCCAGCAGCTTAGAGTCCTTGTTGGCCTACGAGCAGTACTTC.

The genes are TRBV11-2 and TRBJ2-7, with D unclear. The CDR3 has 12 amino acids. Trimming took 4 bases from V and 6 from J, leaving 10 bases between them. In germline, CDR1 is SGHAT, CDR2 FQNNGV. The CDR3 here is CASSSQGAEQYF. The CDR3 bases are TGTGCCAGCAGCTCGCAAGGTGCCGAGCAGTACTTC.

The CDR3 coding sequence is TGTGCCAGCAGTCCGCCCTCCCCGGGACTAGCGGGGAAGACCCAGTACTTC. Amino acid sequence: CASSPPSPGLAGKTQYF. The chain carries TRBV13 and TRBJ2-5; 13 positions match TRBD2. Germline CDR1 PRHDT, CDR2 FYEKMQ (reference sequence). The V and J ends lost 6 bases and 6 bases, in that order; junction bases with no gene match: 13. This CDR3 contains 17 residues.

The CDR3 reads CASSLFTHRNQPQHF. The DNA of the CDR3 is TGTGCCAGCAGTTTATTCACCCATCGCAATCAGCCCCAGCATTTT. The chain carries TRBV28 and TRBJ1-5; D is uncertain. With 1 base removed from V and 2 bases from J, the gap between germline ends came to 9 bases. Germline V gene data show CDR1 as MDHEN and CDR2 as SYDVKM. CDR3 length: 15 amino acids.